Each of the 2 T cell receptor beta chains below was sequenced from the same sample in a study of T cell repertoires in cytomegalovirus infection. Using its own MiXCR run on the reads, TCRdb lists one record per CDR3 protein. Of 700,000 to 950,000 distinct CDR3 sequences in the sample, approximately 32% are singletons; the top ten hold roughly 12%. These receptors' antigens are unknown. Material: cultured CD8+ T cells from PBMCs, obtained from culture after CMV antigen stimulation. Receptors originate from a human donor in good health (CMV status not recorded). Some clones in this sample may be carry-over from other donors' samples.

This clonotype was counted only a few times. The chain combines TRBV7-9 with TRBJ1-4, with a tentative D call TRBD1 (6 bases). V dropped 2 bases and J dropped 4 bases, with 14 bases sitting between them. The germline CDR1 and CDR2 sequences are SEHNR and FQNEAQ (reference sequence). The CDR3 has 16 residues. The CDR3 is CASSLIAGQYNEKLFF. The CDR3 bases are TGTGCCAGCAGCTTAATAGCCGGACAGTATAATGAAAAACTGTTTTTT.

The chain combines TRBV6-4 with TRBJ1-4; perhaps TRBD1 as D (5 bases). Germline loops: CDR1 MRHNA, CDR2 SNTAGT. The CDR3 is 17 residues long. V was pared by 4 bases and J by 0 bases, with 15 bases between. CDR3: CASSARAGRATNEKLFF. The DNA for the CDR3 is TGTGCCAGCAGTGCAAGGGCGGGACGTGCAACTAATGAAAAACTGTTTTTT.